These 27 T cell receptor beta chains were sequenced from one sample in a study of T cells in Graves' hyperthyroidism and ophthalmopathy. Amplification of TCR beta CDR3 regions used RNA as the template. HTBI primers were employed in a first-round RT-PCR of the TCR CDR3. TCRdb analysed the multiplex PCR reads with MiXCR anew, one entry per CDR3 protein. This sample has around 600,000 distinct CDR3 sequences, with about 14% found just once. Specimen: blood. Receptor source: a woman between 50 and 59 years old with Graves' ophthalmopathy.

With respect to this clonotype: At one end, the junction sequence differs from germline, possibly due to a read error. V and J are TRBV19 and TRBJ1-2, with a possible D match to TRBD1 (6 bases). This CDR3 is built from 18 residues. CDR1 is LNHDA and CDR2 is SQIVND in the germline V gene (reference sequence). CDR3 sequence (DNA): TGTGCCGGTAGTACTCACTGGGACACTTCCATCAATAACTATGGCTACACCTTC. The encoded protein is CAGSTHWDTSINNYGYTF.

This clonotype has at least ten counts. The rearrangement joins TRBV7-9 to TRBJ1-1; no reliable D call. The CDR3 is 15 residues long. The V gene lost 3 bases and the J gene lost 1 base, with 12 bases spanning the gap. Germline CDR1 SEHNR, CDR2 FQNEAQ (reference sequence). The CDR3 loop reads CASSLFGIQNTEAFF. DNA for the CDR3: TGTGCCAGCAGCTTGTTCGGTATCCAGAACACTGAAGCTTTCTTT.

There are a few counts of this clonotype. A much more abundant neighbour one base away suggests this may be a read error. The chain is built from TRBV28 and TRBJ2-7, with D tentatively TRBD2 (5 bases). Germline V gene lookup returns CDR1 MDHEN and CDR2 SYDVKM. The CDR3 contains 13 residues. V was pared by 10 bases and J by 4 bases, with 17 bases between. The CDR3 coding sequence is TGTGCCACCGAAATGGGAGTCGCATACGAGCAGTACTTC. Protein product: CATEMGVAYEQYF.

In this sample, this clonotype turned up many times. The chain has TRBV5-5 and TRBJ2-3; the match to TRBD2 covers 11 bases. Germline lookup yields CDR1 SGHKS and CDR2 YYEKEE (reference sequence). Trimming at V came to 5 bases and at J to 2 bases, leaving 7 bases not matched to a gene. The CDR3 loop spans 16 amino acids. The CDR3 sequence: CASRDGTSGNTDTQYF. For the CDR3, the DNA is TGTGCCAGCAGGGACGGGACTAGCGGAAACACAGATACGCAGTATTTT.

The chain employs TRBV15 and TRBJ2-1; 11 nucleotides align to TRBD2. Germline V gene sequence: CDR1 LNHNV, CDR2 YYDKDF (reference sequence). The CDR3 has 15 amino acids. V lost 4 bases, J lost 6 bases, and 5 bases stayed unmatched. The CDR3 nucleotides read TGTGCCACCAGCACTCCGACTAGCGGGGTCAATGAGCAGTTCTTC. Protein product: CATSTPTSGVNEQFF.

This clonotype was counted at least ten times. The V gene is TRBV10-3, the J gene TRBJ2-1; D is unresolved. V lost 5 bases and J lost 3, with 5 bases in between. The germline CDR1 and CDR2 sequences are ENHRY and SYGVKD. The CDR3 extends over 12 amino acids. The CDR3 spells CAISPNYNEQFF. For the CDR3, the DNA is TGTGCCATCAGTCCGAACTACAATGAGCAGTTCTTC.

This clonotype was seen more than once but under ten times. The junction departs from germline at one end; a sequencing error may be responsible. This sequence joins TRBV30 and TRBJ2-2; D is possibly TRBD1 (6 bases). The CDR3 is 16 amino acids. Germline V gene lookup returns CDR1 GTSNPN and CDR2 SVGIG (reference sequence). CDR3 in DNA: TGTGCCTGGTGTGTAAGACAGGCCGCGAACACCGGGGAGCTGTTTTTT. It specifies CAWCVRQAANTGELFF.

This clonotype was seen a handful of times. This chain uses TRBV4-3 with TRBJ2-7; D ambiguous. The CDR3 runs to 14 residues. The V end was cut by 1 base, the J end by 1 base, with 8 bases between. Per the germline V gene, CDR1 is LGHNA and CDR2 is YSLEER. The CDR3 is CASSQVAKSYEQYF. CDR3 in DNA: TGCGCCAGCAGCCAAGTTGCAAAATCCTACGAGCAGTACTTC.

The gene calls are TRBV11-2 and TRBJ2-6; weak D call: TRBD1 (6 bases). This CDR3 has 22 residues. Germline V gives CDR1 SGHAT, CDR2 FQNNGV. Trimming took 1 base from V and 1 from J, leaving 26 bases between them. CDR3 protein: CASSLVRGAMTGKPSGANVLTF. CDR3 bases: TGTGCCAGCAGCTTAGTCCGTGGGGCAATGACAGGAAAACCATCTGGGGCCAACGTCCTGACTTTC.

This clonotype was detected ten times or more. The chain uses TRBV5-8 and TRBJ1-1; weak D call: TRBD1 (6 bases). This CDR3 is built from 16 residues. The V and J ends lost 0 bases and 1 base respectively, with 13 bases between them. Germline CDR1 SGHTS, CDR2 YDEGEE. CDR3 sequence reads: CASSLDTRGANTEAFF. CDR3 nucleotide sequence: TGTGCCAGCAGCTTGGACACCCGGGGGGCGAACACTGAAGCTTTCTTT.

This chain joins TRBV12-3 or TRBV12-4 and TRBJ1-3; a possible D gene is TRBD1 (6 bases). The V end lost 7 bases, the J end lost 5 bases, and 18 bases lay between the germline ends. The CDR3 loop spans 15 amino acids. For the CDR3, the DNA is TGTGCCAGCAAACACAGGGAATTAGTAAGAAACACCATATATTTT. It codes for CASKHRELVRNTIYF.

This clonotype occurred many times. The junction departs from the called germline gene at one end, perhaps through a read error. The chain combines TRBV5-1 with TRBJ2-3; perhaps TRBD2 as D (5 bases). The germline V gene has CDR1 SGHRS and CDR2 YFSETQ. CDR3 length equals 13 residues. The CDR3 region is CASSLTGSDTQYF. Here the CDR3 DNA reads TGTGCCAGCAGCTTAACGGGGTCAGATACGCAGTATTTT.

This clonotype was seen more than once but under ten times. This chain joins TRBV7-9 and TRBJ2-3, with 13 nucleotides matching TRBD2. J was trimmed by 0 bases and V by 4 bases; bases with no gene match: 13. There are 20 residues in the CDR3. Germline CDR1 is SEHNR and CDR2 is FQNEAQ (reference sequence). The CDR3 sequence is CASSSKIRMGLAGSTDTQYF. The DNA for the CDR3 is TGTGCCAGCAGCTCGAAAATAAGGATGGGACTAGCGGGAAGCACAGATACGCAGTATTTT.

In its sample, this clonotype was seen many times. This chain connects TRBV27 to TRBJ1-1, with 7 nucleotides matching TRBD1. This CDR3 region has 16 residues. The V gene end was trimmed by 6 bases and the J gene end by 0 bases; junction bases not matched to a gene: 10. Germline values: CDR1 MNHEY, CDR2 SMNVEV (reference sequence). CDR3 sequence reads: CASRTTGAAMNTEAFF. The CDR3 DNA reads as TGTGCCAGCAGAACAACAGGGGCAGCCATGAACACTGAAGCTTTCTTT.

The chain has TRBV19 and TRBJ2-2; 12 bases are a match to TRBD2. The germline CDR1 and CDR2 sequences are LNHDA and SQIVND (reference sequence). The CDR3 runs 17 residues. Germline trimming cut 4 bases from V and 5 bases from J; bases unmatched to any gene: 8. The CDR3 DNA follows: TGTGCCAGTAGTACCAGAATACTAGCGGGAGGTACCGGGGAGCTGTTTTTT. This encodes CASSTRILAGGTGELFF.

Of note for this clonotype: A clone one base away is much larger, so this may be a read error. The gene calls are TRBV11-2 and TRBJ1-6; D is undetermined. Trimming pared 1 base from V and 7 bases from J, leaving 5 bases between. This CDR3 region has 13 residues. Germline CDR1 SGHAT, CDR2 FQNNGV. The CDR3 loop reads CASSLGSNSPLHF. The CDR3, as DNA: TGTGCCAGCAGCTTAGGGAGCAATTCACCCCTCCACTTT.

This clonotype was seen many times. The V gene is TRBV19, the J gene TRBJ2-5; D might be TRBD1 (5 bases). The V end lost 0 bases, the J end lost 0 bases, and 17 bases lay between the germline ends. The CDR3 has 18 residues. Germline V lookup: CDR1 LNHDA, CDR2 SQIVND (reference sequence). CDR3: CASSIDHRQTENQETQYF. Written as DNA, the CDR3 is TGTGCCAGTAGTATAGACCACAGACAGACGGAAAACCAAGAGACCCAGTACTTC.

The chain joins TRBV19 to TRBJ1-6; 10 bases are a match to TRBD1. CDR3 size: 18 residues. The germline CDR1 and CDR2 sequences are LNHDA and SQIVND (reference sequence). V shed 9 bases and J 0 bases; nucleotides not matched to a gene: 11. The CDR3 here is CARAGTGAIRSYNSPLHF. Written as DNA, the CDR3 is TGTGCCAGAGCCGGGACAGGGGCTATTCGCTCCTATAATTCACCCCTCCACTTT.

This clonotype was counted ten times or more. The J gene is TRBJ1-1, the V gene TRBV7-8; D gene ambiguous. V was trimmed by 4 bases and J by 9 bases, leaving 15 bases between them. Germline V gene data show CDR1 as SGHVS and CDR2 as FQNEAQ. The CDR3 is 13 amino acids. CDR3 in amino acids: CASSSSQEFKAFF. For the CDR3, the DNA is TGTGCCAGCAGCTCATCCCAGGAGTTTAAAGCTTTCTTT. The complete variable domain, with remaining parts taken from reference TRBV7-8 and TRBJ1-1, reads GAGVSQSPRYKVAKRGQDVALRCDPISGHVSLFWYQQALGQGPEFLTYFQNEAQLDKSGLPSDRFFAERPEGSVSTLKIQRTQQEDSAVYLCASSSSQEFKAFFGQGTRLTVV.

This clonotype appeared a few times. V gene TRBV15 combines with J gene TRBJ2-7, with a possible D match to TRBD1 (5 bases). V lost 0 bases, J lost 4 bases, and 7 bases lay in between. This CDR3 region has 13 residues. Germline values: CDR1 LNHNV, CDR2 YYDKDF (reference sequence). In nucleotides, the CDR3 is TGTGCCACCAGCAGAGATCAGGGTTACGAGCAGTACTTC. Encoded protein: CATSRDQGYEQYF.

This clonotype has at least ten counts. For the CDR3, the DNA is TGTGCCAGCAGTTTGGGGATCTATGGCTACACCTTC. Protein: CASSLGIYGYTF. This chain uses TRBV12-3 or TRBV12-4 with TRBJ1-2, with unresolved D. This CDR3 has 12 amino acids. V shed 3 bases and J shed 4 bases, with 6 bases lying between them.

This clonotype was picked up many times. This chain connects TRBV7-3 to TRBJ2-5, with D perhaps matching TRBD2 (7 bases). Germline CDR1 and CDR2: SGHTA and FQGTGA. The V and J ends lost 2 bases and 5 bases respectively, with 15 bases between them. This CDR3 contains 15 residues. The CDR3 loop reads CASSLFPGGGETQYF. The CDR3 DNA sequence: TGTGCCAGCAGCTTATTCCCGGGGGGCGGGGAGACCCAGTACTTC.

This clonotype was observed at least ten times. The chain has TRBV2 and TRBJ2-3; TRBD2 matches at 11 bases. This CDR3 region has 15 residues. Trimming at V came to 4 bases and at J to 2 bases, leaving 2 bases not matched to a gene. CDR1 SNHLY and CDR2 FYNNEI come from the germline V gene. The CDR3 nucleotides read TGTGCCAGCAGTGGACTAGCGGGAAACACAGATACGCAGTATTTT. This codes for CASSGLAGNTDTQYF.

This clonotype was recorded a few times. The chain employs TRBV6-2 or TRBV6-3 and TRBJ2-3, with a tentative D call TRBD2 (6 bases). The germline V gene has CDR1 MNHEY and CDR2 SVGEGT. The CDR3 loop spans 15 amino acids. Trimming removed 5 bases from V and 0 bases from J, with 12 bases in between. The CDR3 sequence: CASSAASVSTDTQYF. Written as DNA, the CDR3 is TGTGCCAGCAGTGCCGCTAGCGTTAGCACAGATACGCAGTATTTT.

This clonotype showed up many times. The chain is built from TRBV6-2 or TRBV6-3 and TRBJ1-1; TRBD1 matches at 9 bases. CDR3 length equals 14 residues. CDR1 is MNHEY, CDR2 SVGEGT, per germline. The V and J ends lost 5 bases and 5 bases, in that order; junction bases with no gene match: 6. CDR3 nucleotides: TGTGCCAGCAGTCTGCGGACAGGGGTGACTGAAGCTTTCTTT. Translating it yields CASSLRTGVTEAFF.

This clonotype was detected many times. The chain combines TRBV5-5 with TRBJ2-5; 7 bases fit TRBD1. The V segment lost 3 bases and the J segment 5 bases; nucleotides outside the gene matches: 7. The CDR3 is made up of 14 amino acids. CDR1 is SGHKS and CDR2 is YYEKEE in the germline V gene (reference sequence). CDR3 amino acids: CASSSLQGFETQYF. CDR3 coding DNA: TGTGCCAGCAGCTCCTTACAGGGGTTTGAGACCCAGTACTTC.

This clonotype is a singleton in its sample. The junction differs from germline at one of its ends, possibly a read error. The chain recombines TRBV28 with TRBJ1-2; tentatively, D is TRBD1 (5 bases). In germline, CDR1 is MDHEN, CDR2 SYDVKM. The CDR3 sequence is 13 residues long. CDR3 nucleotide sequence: TGTGCCAGCAGTACGGGACTGATCTATGGCTGCACCTTC. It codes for CASSTGLIYGCTF.